The clone carrying this TCR beta chain was seen just once. TCRdb's copy holds only in-frame clones and misses some; the assay was immunoSEQ multiplex PCR. The table records roughly 140,000 clones, around nine tenths of them present only once. The data were taken from a study of blood T cell repertoires in COVID-19. About the study: Researchers got acute and convalescent COVID-19 samples from the United States, Italy and Spain.

CDR3 length equals 16 residues. V was trimmed by 1 base and J by 1 base, leaving 10 bases between them. Germline lookup yields CDR1 MGHRA and CDR2 YSYEKL. The V call is TRBV4-1, the J call TRBJ2-2, with D uncertain. Sequencing input: PBMCs or T cells enriched from blood (not recorded which). This clonotype was obtained from a woman in her thirties with acute COVID-19. CDR3 sequence (DNA): TGCGCCAGCAGCCAAGGAGTCCAGGAGAACACCGGGGAGCTGTTTTTT. Translated: CASSQGVQENTGELFF.